This TCR beta chain was sequenced in a study of cytomegalovirus exposure and HLA in healthy donors. With 60 Vbeta and 13 Jbeta primers, the PCR was carried out. The assay was immunoSEQ multiplex PCR, and TCRdb's table has in-frame clones only and misses some. The sample consists of around 200,000 clones, over 65% of them appearing once. The CDR3 has 14 residues. Germline loops: CDR1 MNHNY, CDR2 SVGAGI (reference sequence). The ends were cut back, 7 bases at V and 2 bases at J, with 12 bases in the middle. The receptor was derived from a man aged 35 to 55 in good health and CMV-seronegative. Sample: PBMCs. This sequence joins TRBV6-6 and TRBJ2-1, with a weak D call TRBD2 (6 bases). For the CDR3, the DNA is TGTGCCAGCATCCCGGGGAGGCCCTACAATGAGCAGTTCTTC. Protein product: CASIPGRPYNEQFF.